This TCR beta chain was captured by sequencing in a study of blood T cell repertoires in COVID-19. In the study overall: Acute-phase and convalescent COVID-19 samples originated in the United States, Italy and Spain. PBMCs, B-cell-depleted T cells, or T cells were the source of the cDNA or gDNA that made up the material.

Original analysis: Quantification of nucleated cells was approximated via reference gene primer amplification. The repertoire was sequenced with immunoSEQ multiplex PCR; TCRdb's copy has only in-frame clones and lacks some. V and J calls and clone size are given by that table; D and trimming were obtained from the DNA. Among about 130,000 clones listed, 78% were seen once. Material for sequencing was peripheral blood. This receptor was obtained from a man aged 55 to 70 who had recovered from COVID-19.

The chain's CDR3 is CASSLEASKEKLFF. The DNA for the CDR3 is TGTGCCAGCAGCTTGGAGGCGTCGAAGGAAAAACTGTTTTTT. The chain carries TRBV7-2 and TRBJ1-4; D is ambiguous. From germline, CDR1 is SGHTA and CDR2 FQGNSA. There are 14 residues in the CDR3. The ends were cut back, 3 bases at V and 8 bases at J, with 13 bases in the middle.